This T cell receptor beta chain stems from a study of CD8+ T cells in alopecia areata. Study overall: Each day, treated patients took oral tofacitinib twice, at 5 to 10 mg per dose. Overall study findings and caveats: Links between baseline CD8+ expansion and response need larger treated cohorts.

Turning to this clone: Its target is unknown.

cDNA reverse transcribed from extracted RNA served as the sequencing template. Method: immunoSEQ multiplex PCR; TCRdb's copy keeps in-frame clones and lacks some. Of 200,000 or so clones in the sample, 40% to 55% were seen once. Treatment described: oral pan-JAK inhibitor, 5-10 mg twice daily. This CDR3 contains 18 residues. J was trimmed by 4 bases and V by 1 base; bases with no gene match: 7. Germline CDR1 reads MGHRA; CDR2 reads YSYEKL. This chain links TRBV4-1 with TRBJ2-2, with 12 positions matching TRBD2. The TCR sequence derives from a human donor with alopecia areata. The sample here was CD4+ T cells sorted from blood, taken at approximately week 36, from a patient treated with tofacitinib. CDR3 coding DNA: TGCGCCAGCAGCCAAGTGGTGTCTAGCGGGAGGGTCACCGGGGAGCTGTTTTTT. Translating gives CASSQVVSSGRVTGELFF.